The sequence of this T cell receptor beta chain was determined in a study of cytomegalovirus exposure and HLA in healthy donors. Across the whole study: Caucasian-associated ancestry cluster membership applied to about 83% of some 400 genotyped donors. General study results and limits: A few V segments could not be told apart, such as TRBV6-2 and TRBV6-3, and were left out. Productive rates of about 87% or about 30% were seen for most TCR beta V segments in an earlier analysis.

In regard to this clone: Its antigen is currently unknown.

PCR used 60 Vbeta primers and 13 Jbeta primers. Original analysis: In a later analysis, the count reached 74 million or so unique TCR beta chains, with around 10 million shared. Some clones are missing from TCRdb's copy, which holds only in-frame ones; the method was immunoSEQ multiplex PCR. Clonal size and the V and J genes are those of that table, whereas D and trimming came from the DNA. The sample includes 100,000 or so clones, about 84% of them seen just once. V gave up 1 base and J gave up 6 bases; unmatched junction bases: 3. The CDR3 is 15 residues long. Per germline, CDR1 LNHDA and CDR2 SQIVND (reference sequence).

The sequencing sample was made of PBMCs. The receptor's source is a young man in good health and CMV-seronegative. The rearrangement uses TRBV19 and TRBJ1-5; 10 nucleotides agree with TRBD1. Here the CDR3 DNA reads TGTGCCAGTAGTATAGCGGGACAGGGGACTCAGCCCCAGCATTTT. Residues: CASSIAGQGTQPQHF. Full variable domain (remainder filled in from reference TRBV19 and TRBJ1-5): DGGITQSPKYLFRKEGQNVTLSCEQNLNHDAMYWYRQDPGQGLRLIYYSQIVNDFQKGDIAEGYSVSREKKESFPLTVTSAQKNPTAFYLCASSIAGQGTQPQHFGDGTRLSIL.